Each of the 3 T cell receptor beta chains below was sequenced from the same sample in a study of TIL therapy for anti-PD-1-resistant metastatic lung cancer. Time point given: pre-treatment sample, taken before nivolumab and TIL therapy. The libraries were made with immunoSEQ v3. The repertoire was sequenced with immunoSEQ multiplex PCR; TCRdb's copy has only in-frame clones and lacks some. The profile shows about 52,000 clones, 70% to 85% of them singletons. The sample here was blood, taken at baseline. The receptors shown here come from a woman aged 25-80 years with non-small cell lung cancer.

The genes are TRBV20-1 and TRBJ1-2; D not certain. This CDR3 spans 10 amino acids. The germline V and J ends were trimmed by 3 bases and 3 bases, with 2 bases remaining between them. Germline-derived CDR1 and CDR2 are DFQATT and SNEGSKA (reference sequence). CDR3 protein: CSARDYGYTF. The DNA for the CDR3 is TGCAGTGCTAGGGACTATGGCTACACCTTC.

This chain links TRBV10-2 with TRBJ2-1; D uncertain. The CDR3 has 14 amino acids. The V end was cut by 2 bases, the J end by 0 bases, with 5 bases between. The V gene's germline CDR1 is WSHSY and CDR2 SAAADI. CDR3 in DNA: TGCGCCAGCAGTGAGGCAGGCTCCTACAATGAGCAGTTCTTC. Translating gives CASSEAGSYNEQFF.

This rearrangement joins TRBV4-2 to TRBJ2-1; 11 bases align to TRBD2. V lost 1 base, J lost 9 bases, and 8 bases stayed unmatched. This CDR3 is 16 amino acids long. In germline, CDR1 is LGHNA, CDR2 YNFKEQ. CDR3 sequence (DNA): TGTGCCAGCAGCCAAGGGTCTAGCGGGGGGAACGCTGAGCAGTTCTTC. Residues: CASSQGSSGGNAEQFF.